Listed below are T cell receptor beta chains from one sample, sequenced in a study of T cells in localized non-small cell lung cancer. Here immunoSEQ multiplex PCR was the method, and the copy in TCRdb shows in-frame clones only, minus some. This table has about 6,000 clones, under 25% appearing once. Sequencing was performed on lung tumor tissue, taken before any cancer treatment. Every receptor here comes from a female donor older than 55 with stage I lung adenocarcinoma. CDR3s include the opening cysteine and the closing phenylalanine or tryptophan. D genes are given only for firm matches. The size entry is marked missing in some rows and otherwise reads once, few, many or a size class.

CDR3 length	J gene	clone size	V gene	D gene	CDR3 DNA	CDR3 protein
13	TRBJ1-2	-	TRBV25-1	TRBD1	TGTGCCAGCACCGAGACAGGGGTGTATGGCTACACCTTC	CASTETGVYGYTF
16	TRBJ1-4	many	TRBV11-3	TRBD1	TGTGCCAGCAGCTTACACCAGGGGGCGATTGGTGAAAAACTGTTTTTT	CASSLHQGAIGEKLFF
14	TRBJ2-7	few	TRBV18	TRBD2	TGTGCCAGCTCACCAGCTAGCGGGGCCTACGAGCAGTACTTC	CASSPASGAYEQYF
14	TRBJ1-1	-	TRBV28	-	TGTGCCAGCAGTGTTGGATCACAGAACACTGAAGCTTTCTTT	CASSVGSQNTEAFF
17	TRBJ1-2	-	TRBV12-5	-	TGTGCTAGTGGTTTGCCCCTCGGGGGGGGGCAGATTGATGGCTACACCTTC	CASGLPLGGGQIDGYTF
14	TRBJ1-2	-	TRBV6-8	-	TGTGCCAGCAGTCCCACAGGGATTGGTTCTGGCTACACCTTC	CASSPTGIGSGYTF
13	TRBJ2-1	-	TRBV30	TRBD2	TGTGCCTGGGGTACCTCCAGTAGCGGGAGGCAGTTCTTC	CAWGTSSSGRQFF
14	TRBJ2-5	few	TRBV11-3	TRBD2	TGTGCCAGCAGCTTAAGTAGCGGGAGTGAGACCCAGTACTTC	CASSLSSGSETQYF
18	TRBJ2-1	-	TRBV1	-	TGCGCCAGCAGCCAAGATCCTTCCGGGACTAGCGTCTACAATGAGCAGTTCTTC	CASSQDPSGTSVYNEQFF
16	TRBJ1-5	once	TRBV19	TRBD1	TGTGCCAGTAGTATCTGGGACAGGGGATACAATCAGCCCCAGCATTTT	CASSIWDRGYNQPQHF
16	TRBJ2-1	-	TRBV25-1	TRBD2	TGTGCCAGCAGGGACTACTCAGCGGGAGAGTACAATGAGCAGTTCTTC	CASRDYSAGEYNEQFF
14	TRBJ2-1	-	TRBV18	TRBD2	TGTGCCAGCTCACCAAGGACTAGCGAAGGGGGGCAGTTCTTC	CASSPRTSEGGQFF
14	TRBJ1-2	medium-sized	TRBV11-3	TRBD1	TGTGCCAGCAGCTTAGTGGGACAGGGGGATGGCTACACCTTC	CASSLVGQGDGYTF
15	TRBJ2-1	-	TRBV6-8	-	TGTGCCAGCACCCAAGGGGGGGGCGGTTACAATGAGCAGTTCTTC	CASTQGGGGYNEQFF
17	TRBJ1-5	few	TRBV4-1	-	TGCGCCAGCAGCCAAGAGTGGTTATCGTATAGCAATCAGCCCCAGCATTTT	CASSQEWLSYSNQPQHF
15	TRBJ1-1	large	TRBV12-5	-	TGTGCCAGCAACTATAGACGGGAAATGAACACTGAAGCTTTCTTT	CASNYRREMNTEAFF
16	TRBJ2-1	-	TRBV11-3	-	TGTGCCAGCAGCTCCCCTCAGGGCCGGACTCGAAATGAGCAGTTCTTC	CASSSPQGRTRNEQFF
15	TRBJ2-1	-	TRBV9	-	TGTGCCAGCAGCGTCGACCTCTCGCCGGTCGAGGTGCAGTTCTTC	CASSVDLSPVEVQFF
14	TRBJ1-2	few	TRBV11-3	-	TGTGCCAGCAGCGAGATGCCAGAGGATGCTGGCTACACCTTC	CASSEMPEDAGYTF
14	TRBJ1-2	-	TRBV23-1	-	TGCGCCAGCCGGGGAGCTCTATCTAACTATGGCTACACCTTC	CASRGALSNYGYTF
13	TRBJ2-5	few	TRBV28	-	TGTGCCAGCAGTTTAGAAAGGAAAGAGACCCAGTACTTC	CASSLERKETQYF
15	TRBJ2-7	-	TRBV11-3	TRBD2	TGTGCCAGCAGCTTTTCTAGCGGGGGGCACTACGAGCAGTACTTC	CASSFSSGGHYEQYF
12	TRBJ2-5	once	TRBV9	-	TGTGCCAGCAGGGGGTTAGAAGAGACCCAGTACTTC	CASRGLEETQYF
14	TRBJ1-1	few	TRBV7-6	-	TGTGCCAGCAGCTTACAGCTGGGAGACACTGAAGCTTTCTTT	CASSLQLGDTEAFF
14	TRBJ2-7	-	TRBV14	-	TGTGCCAGCAGCCAACCGGGACACCCCTACGAGCAGTACTTC	CASSQPGHPYEQYF
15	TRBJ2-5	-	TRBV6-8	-	TGTGCCAGCAGTTACTCGTGGGACCCGCAGGGGACCCAGTACTTC	CASSYSWDPQGTQYF
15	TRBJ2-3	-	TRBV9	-	TGTGCCAGCAGCGTAGACCACTTTGGCACAGATACGCAGTATTTT	CASSVDHFGTDTQYF
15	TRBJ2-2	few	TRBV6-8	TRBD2	TGTGCCAGCAGTTTCGCTAGCGGGAGCACCGGGGAGCTGTTTTTT	CASSFASGSTGELFF
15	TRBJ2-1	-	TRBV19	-	TGTGCCAGTATGCCCTTGTCTAGCTCCTACAATGAGCAGTTCTTC	CASMPLSSSYNEQFF
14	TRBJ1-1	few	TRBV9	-	TGTGCCAGCAGCGTAGGTCGGGAGGGCACTGAAGCTTTCTTT	CASSVGREGTEAFF
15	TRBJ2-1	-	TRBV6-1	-	TGTGCCAGCAGTGAAGGGGGGGGCGCTTGGAATGAGCAGTTCTTC	CASSEGGGAWNEQFF
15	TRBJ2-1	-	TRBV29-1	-	TGCAGCGTAAAAGGACCCAGCAGCTCCTACAATGAGCAGTTCTTC	CSVKGPSSSYNEQFF
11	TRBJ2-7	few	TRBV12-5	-	TGTGCCAGCCGTTCGATTTACGAGCAGTACTTC	CASRSIYEQYF
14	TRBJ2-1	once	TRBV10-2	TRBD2	TGCGCCAGCAGTGACCTAGCGGGGCTCAATGAGCAGTTCTTC	CASSDLAGLNEQFF
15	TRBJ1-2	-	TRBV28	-	TGTGCCAGCAGTCCCCCCGTACAGAGCAGCTATGGCTACACCTTC	CASSPPVQSSYGYTF
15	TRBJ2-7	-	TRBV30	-	TGTGCCTGGAGTGGCCCGGGGTTCCAGGCCTACGAGCAGTACTTC	CAWSGPGFQAYEQYF
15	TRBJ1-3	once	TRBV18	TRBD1	TGTGCCAGCTCACCCCGACAGGGGCTCGGAAACACCATATATTTT	CASSPRQGLGNTIYF
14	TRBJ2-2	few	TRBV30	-	TGTGCCTGGAGTCGCGCCCCGAACACCGGGGAGCTGTTTTTT	CAWSRAPNTGELFF
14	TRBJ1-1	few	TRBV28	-	TGTGCCAGCAGTTTAATGTCCCACAGGGATCAAGGTTTCTTT	CASSLMSHRDQGFF
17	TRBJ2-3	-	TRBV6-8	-	TGTGCCTCCTTGGGGGCGAGCGGCACAAATAGCACAGATACGCAGTATTTT	CASLGASGTNSTDTQYF
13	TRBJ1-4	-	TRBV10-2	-	TGCGCCAGCAGTGAGTCCTGGGGTGAAAAACTGTTTTTT	CASSESWGEKLFF
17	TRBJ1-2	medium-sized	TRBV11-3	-	TGTGCCAGCAGCTTACGGGCTCCGTCTCAGGGTTCGAATGGCTACACCTTC	CASSLRAPSQGSNGYTF